A selection of T cell receptor beta chains follows, all from one sample in a study of cytomegalovirus exposure and HLA in healthy donors. Only in-frame clones appear in the TCRdb table, and some are missing; sequencing was by immunoSEQ multiplex PCR. The sample holds fewer than 150,000 clones, approximately 76% seen once. Input material: PBMCs. Receptors were obtained from a man aged 50-60 years in good health and CMV-seropositive. The CDR3 runs from the conserved cysteine through the conserved F or W. A D gene is named only where the DNA matches it firmly. Size values are once, few and many counts, or a class for expanded clones, and some rows have none.

DNA: TGTGCCAGCAGCTTCTCAACTAGCTGGGTGGCCCAGTACTTC; CDR3: CASSFSTSWVAQYF; length: 14; D: .; J: TRBJ2-5; size: few; V: TRBV11-2
DNA: TGTGCCAGCAGTGGGTCCAGCGGGAGGGGCGAGCAGTACTTC; CDR3: CASSGSSGRGEQYF; length: 14; D: TRBD2; J: TRBJ2-7; size: many; V: TRBV2
DNA: TGCAGCGTGGGACTAGCGGGGGGGCGTCCCTCGGACGAGCAGTACTTC; CDR3: CSVGLAGGRPSDEQYF; length: 16; D: TRBD2; J: TRBJ2-7; size: .; V: TRBV29-1
DNA: TGCGCCAGCACGCTCGGGACAGTAAATGAGCAGTTCTTC; CDR3: CASTLGTVNEQFF; length: 13; D: TRBD1; J: TRBJ2-1; size: once; V: TRBV5-1
DNA: TGTGCCAGTAGTATAGAGGCTTGGGGGCCTGGAAACACCATATATTTT; CDR3: CASSIEAWGPGNTIYF; length: 16; D: .; J: TRBJ1-3; size: .; V: TRBV19
DNA: TGCAGCGTTGAACCCCGTCCCACCGGGGAGCTGTTTTTT; CDR3: CSVEPRPTGELFF; length: 13; D: .; J: TRBJ2-2; size: .; V: TRBV29-1
DNA: TGTGCCAGCAGCACCTTATCGGGACAGGGCTCCGGAAACACCATATATTTT; CDR3: CASSTLSGQGSGNTIYF; length: 17; D: .; J: TRBJ1-3; size: .; V: TRBV21-1
DNA: TGTGCCAGCAGCCGGGGAAGCTCCTACGAGCAGTACTTC; CDR3: CASSRGSSYEQYF; length: 13; D: .; J: TRBJ2-7; size: .; V: TRBV7-9
DNA: TGTGCCAGCAGTCCCCGGGACAGCTCCTACGAGCAGTACTTC; CDR3: CASSPRDSSYEQYF; length: 14; D: TRBD1; J: TRBJ2-7; size: few; V: TRBV11-3
DNA: TGCGCCAGCAGCCAAGAATCAAGCGGGGACTCCTACGAGCAGTACTTC; CDR3: CASSQESSGDSYEQYF; length: 16; D: TRBD2; J: TRBJ2-7; size: .; V: TRBV4-3
DNA: TGTGCCAGCAGCTTACCAGGGAACACCGGGGAGCTGTTTTTT; CDR3: CASSLPGNTGELFF; length: 14; D: .; J: TRBJ2-2; size: .; V: TRBV13
DNA: TGTGCCAGTAGTATAGGGACAGGGGATCAGCCCCAGCATTTT; CDR3: CASSIGTGDQPQHF; length: 14; D: TRBD1; J: TRBJ1-5; size: .; V: TRBV19
DNA: TGCGCCAGCAGCTTGGCTAAAGGGGGCGGTGGGGCTGAAGCTTTCTTT; CDR3: CASSLAKGGGGAEAFF; length: 16; D: TRBD1; J: TRBJ1-1; size: once; V: TRBV5-1
DNA: TGTGCCAGCAGTGACTTTAGTCGGAGCTCCTACAATGAGCAGTTCTTC; CDR3: CASSDFSRSSYNEQFF; length: 16; D: .; J: TRBJ2-1; size: .; V: TRBV6-4
DNA: TGCGCCAGCAGTATCCCGAGGGTGTTAAAGAGGGAGCAGTACTTC; CDR3: CASSIPRVLKREQYF; length: 15; D: .; J: TRBJ2-7; size: .; V: TRBV10-1
DNA: TGTGCCAGCTCACCTGAAACCGGGACAGGCGTTTCGGGCTACACCTTC; CDR3: CASSPETGTGVSGYTF; length: 16; D: TRBD1; J: TRBJ1-2; size: .; V: TRBV18
DNA: TGTGCCATCAGCCTTCGGGGACAGGGGCACTCCTACGAGCAGTACTTC; CDR3: CAISLRGQGHSYEQYF; length: 16; D: TRBD1; J: TRBJ2-7; size: .; V: TRBV10-3
DNA: TGTGCCAGCAACTTTGCAATCGGGACTAGCAGTGAGCAGTTCTTC; CDR3: CASNFAIGTSSEQFF; length: 15; D: TRBD2; J: TRBJ2-1; size: .; V: TRBV7-8
DNA: TGTGCCAGCAGTTCCGGGACTAGCGGACCCTACGAGCAGTACTTC; CDR3: CASSSGTSGPYEQYF; length: 15; D: TRBD2; J: TRBJ2-7; size: .; V: TRBV13
DNA: TGTGCCAGCTCCTCTGGGGCCTTAGAACAGTTCTTC; CDR3: CASSSGALEQFF; length: 12; D: .; J: TRBJ2-1; size: .; V: TRBV18
DNA: TGCGCCAGCAGTTTTGGACTAGCGGGAACCCACGAGCAGTACTTC; CDR3: CASSFGLAGTHEQYF; length: 15; D: TRBD2; J: TRBJ2-7; size: .; V: TRBV5-1
DNA: TGTGCCAGCAGTTTAGGGGGGGGAGGCAATCAGCCCCAGCATTTT; CDR3: CASSLGGGGNQPQHF; length: 15; D: .; J: TRBJ1-5; size: .; V: TRBV28
DNA: TGTGCCAGCACCTTTTATGGACAGGGCTCTGAAGCTTTCTTT; CDR3: CASTFYGQGSEAFF; length: 14; D: TRBD1; J: TRBJ1-1; size: .; V: TRBV11-3
DNA: TGTGCCAGCAGCGTAGGGTACAGGGACCCAGATACGCAGTATTTT; CDR3: CASSVGYRDPDTQYF; length: 15; D: .; J: TRBJ2-3; size: few; V: TRBV9
DNA: TGCGCCAGCAGCTCCCAGGGGTCCTACGAGCAGTACTTC; CDR3: CASSSQGSYEQYF; length: 13; D: .; J: TRBJ2-7; size: once; V: TRBV5-1
DNA: TGTGCCAGCAGTTTATCCCTAGCGGGAATCACCTACGAGCAGTACTTC; CDR3: CASSLSLAGITYEQYF; length: 16; D: TRBD2; J: TRBJ2-7; size: few; V: TRBV27
DNA: TGTGCCAGCTCAGCGACAGGGAAAGACTACGAGCAGTACTTC; CDR3: CASSATGKDYEQYF; length: 14; D: TRBD1; J: TRBJ2-7; size: .; V: TRBV18
DNA: TGCGCCAGCAGCTGGACGGGTCCGGGGGAGCAGTACTTC; CDR3: CASSWTGPGEQYF; length: 13; D: .; J: TRBJ2-7; size: .; V: TRBV5-1
DNA: TGTGCCAGTAGTATCAGTCGCCCCCACTATGGCTACACCTTC; CDR3: CASSISRPHYGYTF; length: 14; D: .; J: TRBJ1-2; size: .; V: TRBV19
DNA: TGTGCCAGCAGCTTATCGGGACAGGGGCCCACTGAAGCTTTCTTT; CDR3: CASSLSGQGPTEAFF; length: 15; D: TRBD1; J: TRBJ1-1; size: .; V: TRBV13
DNA: TGTGCCAGCAGCCGGGCCGGGGGATCCTATAATTCACCCCTCCACTTT; CDR3: CASSRAGGSYNSPLHF; length: 16; D: .; J: TRBJ1-6; size: .; V: TRBV14
DNA: TGTGCCAGCAGTTTATCGGGACAGGGAAAATCCTACGAGCAGTACTTC; CDR3: CASSLSGQGKSYEQYF; length: 16; D: TRBD1; J: TRBJ2-7; size: .; V: TRBV27
DNA: TGTGCCAGTACCACCCTCGGGGGGAACACCGGGGAGCTGTTTTTT; CDR3: CASTTLGGNTGELFF; length: 15; D: .; J: TRBJ2-2; size: .; V: TRBV19
DNA: TGTGCCAGCAGTTCGGTTTGGGGGGGGACCCAGTACTTC; CDR3: CASSSVWGGTQYF; length: 13; D: TRBD2; J: TRBJ2-5; size: .; V: TRBV27
DNA: TGTGCCAGCAGCCAAGATGACTTTTACTATGGCTACACCTTC; CDR3: CASSQDDFYYGYTF; length: 14; D: .; J: TRBJ1-2; size: .; V: TRBV14
DNA: TGTGCCAGCAGCCCCGGACTAGCGCGGACCTACAATGAGCAGTTCTTC; CDR3: CASSPGLARTYNEQFF; length: 16; D: TRBD2; J: TRBJ2-1; size: .; V: TRBV11-3
DNA: TGCAGCGTTGAAGATCCGGCGGGAGCCTCCTACGAGCAGTACTTC; CDR3: CSVEDPAGASYEQYF; length: 15; D: TRBD2; J: TRBJ2-7; size: .; V: TRBV29-1
DNA: TGCGCCAGCAGCTTGGGAGGCCAGGGATACAATGAGCAGTTCTTC; CDR3: CASSLGGQGYNEQFF; length: 15; D: .; J: TRBJ2-1; size: .; V: TRBV5-1
DNA: TGTGCCAGCAGTAATAGCACAGGGGGCGCCCCTGAAGCTTTCTTT; CDR3: CASSNSTGGAPEAFF; length: 15; D: TRBD1; J: TRBJ1-1; size: .; V: TRBV6-4
DNA: TGTGCCACCCACGGACTCTTAAACCCTGAAGCTTTCTTT; CDR3: CATHGLLNPEAFF; length: 13; D: .; J: TRBJ1-1; size: .; V: TRBV11-3
DNA: TGTGCCAGCAGCCCGCTGAGGGAAAGTTTGTACGAGCAGTACTTC; CDR3: CASSPLRESLYEQYF; length: 15; D: .; J: TRBJ2-7; size: .; V: TRBV7-2
DNA: TGTGCCAGCAGTGCAGCGGGGGGCTACAATGAGCAGTTCTTC; CDR3: CASSAAGGYNEQFF; length: 14; D: TRBD2; J: TRBJ2-1; size: .; V: TRBV6-1
DNA: TGTGCCAGCAGCTCAGGGGCAGGAGGCAATCAGCCCCAGCATTTT; CDR3: CASSSGAGGNQPQHF; length: 15; D: .; J: TRBJ1-5; size: few; V: TRBV7-2
DNA: TGTGCCAGCAGCCGATTGAGCGGGGAGGGGTCCTACGAGCAGTACTTC; CDR3: CASSRLSGEGSYEQYF; length: 16; D: TRBD2; J: TRBJ2-7; size: .; V: TRBV5-5
DNA: TGCGCCAGCAGCTTGGGAGTCGGACAGGACCCCTACACCTTC; CDR3: CASSLGVGQDPYTF; length: 14; D: TRBD1; J: TRBJ1-2; size: .; V: TRBV5-1
DNA: TGTGCCAGTCAACGCGAGGGGGCGGGCATATACAATGAGCAGTTCTTC; CDR3: CASQREGAGIYNEQFF; length: 16; D: TRBD1; J: TRBJ2-1; size: .; V: TRBV19
DNA: TGCGCCAGCAGCGCCGACAGCTATGGCTACACCTTC; CDR3: CASSADSYGYTF; length: 12; D: .; J: TRBJ1-2; size: .; V: TRBV5-1
DNA: TGTGCCAGTAGCCAGGGGGTAGACACTGAAGCTTTCTTT; CDR3: CASSQGVDTEAFF; length: 13; D: TRBD1; J: TRBJ1-1; size: few; V: TRBV19
DNA: TGTGCCAGTAGCAGCAGGGTTTCCTACGAGCAGTACTTC; CDR3: CASSSRVSYEQYF; length: 13; D: .; J: TRBJ2-7; size: .; V: TRBV19
DNA: TGTGCCAGCAGTCCTACGCGAGAAACCTACAATGAGCAGTTCTTC; CDR3: CASSPTRETYNEQFF; length: 15; D: .; J: TRBJ2-1; size: .; V: TRBV5-4
DNA: TGTGCCAGCAGTCCCCTCTCGGGGACAACCTACGAGCAGTACTTC; CDR3: CASSPLSGTTYEQYF; length: 15; D: .; J: TRBJ2-7; size: few; V: TRBV27
DNA: TGTGCCAGTAGTGTAGGACAGGGCACCACAGATACGCAGTATTTT; CDR3: CASSVGQGTTDTQYF; length: 15; D: TRBD1; J: TRBJ2-3; size: once; V: TRBV19
DNA: TGTGCCACCAGCAGATCCCTAGAGACCCAGTACTTC; CDR3: CATSRSLETQYF; length: 12; D: .; J: TRBJ2-5; size: .; V: TRBV15
DNA: TGTGCCAGCACCGGGACAGCGAACACTGAAGCTTTCTTT; CDR3: CASTGTANTEAFF; length: 13; D: TRBD1; J: TRBJ1-1; size: .; V: TRBV7-2
DNA: TGCGCCAGCCAGCTAGGAACCTCTGGGGCCAACGTCCTGACTTTC; CDR3: CASQLGTSGANVLTF; length: 15; D: .; J: TRBJ2-6; size: .; V: TRBV5-1